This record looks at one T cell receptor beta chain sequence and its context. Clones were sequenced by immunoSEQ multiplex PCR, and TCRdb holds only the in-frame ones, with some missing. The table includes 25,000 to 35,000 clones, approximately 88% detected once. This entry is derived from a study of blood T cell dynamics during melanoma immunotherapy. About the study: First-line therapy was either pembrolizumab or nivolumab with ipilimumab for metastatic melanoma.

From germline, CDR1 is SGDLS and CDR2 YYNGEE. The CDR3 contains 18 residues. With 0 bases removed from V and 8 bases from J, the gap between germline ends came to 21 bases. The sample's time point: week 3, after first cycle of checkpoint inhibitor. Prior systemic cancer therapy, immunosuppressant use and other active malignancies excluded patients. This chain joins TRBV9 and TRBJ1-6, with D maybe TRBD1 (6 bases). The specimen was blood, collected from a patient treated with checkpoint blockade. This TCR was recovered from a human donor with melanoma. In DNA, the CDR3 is TGTGCCAGCAGCGTAGGGGGCAGGGGAAGGATGGACGATTCACCCCTCCACTTT. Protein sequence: CASSVGGRGRMDDSPLHF.